The 17 T cell receptor beta chains given below trace back to one sample, sequenced in a study of blood T cell repertoires in COVID-19. TCRdb's table, derived via immunoSEQ multiplex PCR, lists solely in-frame clones and lacks some. The profile shows tens of thousands of clones, around 82% of them singletons. Sequencing input: peripheral blood. These receptors all stem from a woman over 75 with acute or convalescent COVID-19.

The chain links TRBV5-6 to TRBJ2-5; D is possibly TRBD1 (6 bases). The CDR3 contains 14 residues. The ends were cut back, 4 bases at V and 5 bases at J, with 15 bases in the middle. Germline values: CDR1 SGHDT, CDR2 YYEEEE. CDR3 in amino acids: CASSTKQGGETQYF. The CDR3 nucleotides are TGTGCCAGCAGCACGAAACAGGGTGGGGAGACCCAGTACTTC.

The rearrangement links TRBV3-1 (or the pseudogene TRBV3-2) to TRBJ1-2; tentatively, D is TRBD1 (5 bases). From germline, CDR1 is LGHDT and CDR2 YNNKEL (reference sequence). The V end was cut by 7 bases, the J end by 4 bases, with 13 bases between. The CDR3 runs 13 residues. CDR3 in amino acids: CASTPGGVYGYTF. The CDR3, as DNA: TGTGCCAGCACCCCTGGGGGGGTCTATGGCTACACCTTC.

This chain uses TRBV20-1 with TRBJ1-4; 7 bases align to TRBD1. J lost 5 bases, V lost 3 bases, and 6 bases had no gene match. Germline loops: CDR1 DFQATT, CDR2 SNEGSKA (reference sequence). The CDR3 consists of 14 residues. CDR3 region: CSASRGGGNEKLFF. Written as DNA, the CDR3 is TGCAGTGCTAGTAGAGGGGGCGGGAATGAAAAACTGTTTTTT.

The table lists this clone with a count of one. CDR3 sequence (DNA): TGTGCCAGCTCACCCCGGGACAGAATCTACAATGAGCAGTTCTTC. Its protein is CASSPRDRIYNEQFF. The chain has TRBV18 and TRBJ2-1; 7 nucleotides match TRBD1. Trimming cost V 3 bases and J 3 bases; bases outside gene matches: 5. There are 15 residues in the CDR3. Looked up from germline, CDR1 is KGHSH and CDR2 is LQKENI.

V is TRBV6-5 and J is TRBJ2-4; TRBD1 aligns across 9 bases. The trim removed 10 bases at V and 7 bases at J, leaving 11 bases unmatched. Per the germline V gene, CDR1 is MNHEY and CDR2 is SVGAGI. The CDR3 is 14 amino acids. The CDR3 DNA follows: TGTGCCATCAAGAGATTGGGACAGGGTAACATTCAGTACTTC. It yields the protein CAIKRLGQGNIQYF.

This clone turned up a few times. The CDR3: CASSPGTGMSEAFF. The CDR3 coding sequence is TGTGCCAGCAGTCCCGGGACAGGGATGTCTGAAGCTTTCTTT. This sequence joins TRBV2 and TRBJ1-1, with 9 positions matching TRBD1. Germline loops: CDR1 SNHLY, CDR2 FYNNEI. The CDR3 totals 14 residues. Trimming removed 5 bases from V and 6 bases from J; junction bases left unmatched: 7.

The genes are TRBV12-3 or TRBV12-4 and TRBJ2-7, with unresolved D. Trimming took off 2 bases at V and 7 bases at J, with 9 bases between the two ends. CDR3 length: 12 residues. Written as DNA, the CDR3 is TGTGCCAGCAGTTTACTCCTTCTGGAGCAGTACTTC. It is translated as CASSLLLLEQYF.

The rearrangement joins TRBV15 to TRBJ2-7; possible D gene TRBD2, 5 bases. The germline V and J ends were trimmed by 4 bases and 4 bases, with 11 bases remaining between them. The germline CDR1 and CDR2 sequences are LNHNV and YYDKDF (reference sequence). There are 13 residues in the CDR3. Here the CDR3 reads CATSTSPGYEQYF. DNA of the CDR3: TGTGCCACCAGCACCTCCCCGGGGTACGAGCAGTACTTC.

V gene TRBV3-1 (or the pseudogene TRBV3-2) combines with J gene TRBJ1-4; D possibly corresponds to TRBD1 (5 bases). V gave up 4 bases and J gave up 5 bases, with 11 bases separating them. The CDR3 has 14 residues. From germline, CDR1 is LGHDT and CDR2 YNNKEL (reference sequence). CDR3 residues: CASSLRRQNEKLFF. The CDR3 bases are TGTGCCAGCAGCCTCAGGCGACAGAATGAAAAACTGTTTTTT.

The rearrangement links TRBV2 to TRBJ1-6; perhaps TRBD1 as D (5 bases). This CDR3 spans 13 amino acids. The V end was cut by 4 bases, the J end by 9 bases, with 10 bases between. CDR1 and CDR2 from the germline V gene are SNHLY and FYNNEI. The CDR3 nucleotides are TGTGCCAGCAGTGGCAGGGATGTTTCACCCCTCCACTTT. Its protein product is CASSGRDVSPLHF.

The chain combines TRBV5-4 with TRBJ2-2; TRBD1 agrees at 8 bases. V lost 4 bases to trimming and J lost 3 bases; unmatched junction nucleotides: 8. The CDR3 spans 16 residues. The V gene's germline CDR1 is SGHNT and CDR2 YYREEE (reference sequence). The CDR3 sequence: CASSRPGGADTGELFF. The CDR3 DNA reads TGTGCCAGCAGCCGACCAGGGGGCGCGGACACCGGGGAGCTGTTTTTT.

The chain uses TRBV27 and TRBJ1-2; TRBD1 is a possible D gene (6 bases). The CDR3 has 14 amino acids. Trimming removed 6 bases from V and 1 base from J, with 12 bases in between. The germline V gene encodes CDR1 MNHEY and CDR2 SMNVEV (reference sequence). The CDR3 DNA reads as TGTGCCAGCAGCCCTAAACAGGGTAACTATGGCTACACCTTC. Translation gives CASSPKQGNYGYTF.

About this clone itself: Other DNA sequences of this sample code for an identical CDR3. The chain uses TRBV19 and TRBJ1-1; D possibly corresponds to TRBD1 (5 bases). The CDR3 covers 13 residues. V was cut by 3 bases and J by 2 bases, with 7 bases left in between. Germline CDR1 reads LNHDA; CDR2 reads SQIVND (reference sequence). CDR3 protein: CASSIRGNTEAFF. CDR3 nucleotides: TGTGCCAGTAGTATTAGGGGAAACACTGAAGCTTTCTTT. Supplemented by reference TRBV19 and TRBJ1-1, the full variable domain reads DGGITQSPKYLFRKEGQNVTLSCEQNLNHDAMYWYRQDPGQGLRLIYYSQIVNDFQKGDIAEGYSVSREKKESFPLTVTSAQKNPTAFYLCASSIRGNTEAFFGQGTRLTVV.

This clone has just one count. The gene calls are TRBV9 and TRBJ2-5; D not certain. The CDR3 extends over 14 amino acids. The ends were cut back, 0 bases at V and 5 bases at J, with 11 bases in the middle. From germline, CDR1 is SGDLS and CDR2 YYNGEE. The CDR3 is CASSVDGSMETQYF. For the CDR3, the DNA is TGTGCCAGCAGCGTAGATGGTAGCATGGAGACCCAGTACTTC.

The CDR3 protein is CASSNNRGTGELFF. In DNA, the CDR3 is TGTGCCAGCAGTAACAACAGGGGAACCGGGGAGCTGTTTTTT. This chain joins TRBV25-1 and TRBJ2-2, with 7 bases matching TRBD1. V lost 5 bases to trimming and J lost 5 bases; unmatched junction nucleotides: 5. CDR3 size: 14 residues. The germline gives CDR1 MGHDK, CDR2 SYGVNS. The full variable domain, completed using reference TRBV25-1 and TRBJ2-2, is EADIYQTPRYLVIGTGKKITLECSQTMGHDKMYWYQQDPGMELHLIHYSYGVNSTEKGDLSSESTVSRIRTEHFPLTLESARPSHTSQYLCASSNNRGTGELFFGEGSRLTVL.

The chain joins TRBV10-3 to TRBJ1-2; D perhaps matches TRBD1 (6 bases). The CDR3 runs to 14 residues. V lost 6 bases and J lost 3, with 14 bases in between. Germline lookup yields CDR1 ENHRY and CDR2 SYGVKD. CDR3 sequence: CAIRATGSDYGYTF. CDR3 in DNA: TGTGCCATCAGAGCGACAGGATCGGACTATGGCTACACCTTC.

The J gene is TRBJ1-1, the V gene TRBV29-1; D is undetermined. This CDR3 comprises 9 residues. The germline gives CDR1 SQVTM, CDR2 ANQGSEA. This CDR3 is CRGRTEAFF. DNA of the CDR3: TGCAGGGGCCGGACTGAAGCTTTCTTT.